This T cell receptor beta chain was sequenced in a study of metastatic and nonmetastatic thyroid tumors. Looked up from germline, CDR1 is SGHTA and CDR2 is FQGNSA. Trimming shortened V by 2 bases and J by 5 bases, and 19 bases separated the two germline ends. The CDR3 has 17 amino acids. Prior to thyroid surgery, none of the patients had received any treatment. This clone is labeled as medium-sized (0.01 to 0.1%). TCRdb called clones again from the PCR reads with MiXCR. The sample consists of nearly 35,000 clones, about a sixth of them appearing once. The sample taken for sequencing was blood. The sequence derives from a female donor with papillary thyroid cancer or a benign thyroid nodule (not recorded which). Some clones in this sample may be carry-over from other donors' samples. The chain couples TRBV7-2 to TRBJ2-1; a possible D gene is TRBD2 (5 bases). CDR3 nucleotides: TGTGCCAGCAGCTTACGAGGTTTAGCGAGTGTCGACAATGAGCAGTTCTTC. This encodes CASSLRGLASVDNEQFF.